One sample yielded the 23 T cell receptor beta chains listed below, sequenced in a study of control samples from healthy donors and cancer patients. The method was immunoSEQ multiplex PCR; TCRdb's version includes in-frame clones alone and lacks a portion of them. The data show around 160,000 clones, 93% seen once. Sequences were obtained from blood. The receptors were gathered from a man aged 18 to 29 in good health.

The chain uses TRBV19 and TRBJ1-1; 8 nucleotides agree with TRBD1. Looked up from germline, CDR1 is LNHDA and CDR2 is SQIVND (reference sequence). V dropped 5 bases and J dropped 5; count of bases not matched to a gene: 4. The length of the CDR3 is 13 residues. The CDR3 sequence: CASSETGETEAFF. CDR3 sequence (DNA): TGTGCCAGTAGTGAGACAGGGGAAACTGAAGCTTTCTTT.

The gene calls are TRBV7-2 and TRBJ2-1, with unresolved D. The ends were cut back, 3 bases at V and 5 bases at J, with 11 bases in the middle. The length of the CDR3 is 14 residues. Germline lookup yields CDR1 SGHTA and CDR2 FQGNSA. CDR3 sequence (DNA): TGTGCCAGCAGCTTTGGGTCGGCGGACAATGAGCAGTTCTTC. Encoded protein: CASSFGSADNEQFF.

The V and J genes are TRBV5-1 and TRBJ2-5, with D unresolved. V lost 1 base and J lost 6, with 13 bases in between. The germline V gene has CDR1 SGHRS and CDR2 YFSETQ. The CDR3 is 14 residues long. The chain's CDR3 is CASSLRPNIKTQYF. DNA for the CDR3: TGCGCCAGCAGCTTGAGGCCTAATATTAAGACCCAGTACTTC.

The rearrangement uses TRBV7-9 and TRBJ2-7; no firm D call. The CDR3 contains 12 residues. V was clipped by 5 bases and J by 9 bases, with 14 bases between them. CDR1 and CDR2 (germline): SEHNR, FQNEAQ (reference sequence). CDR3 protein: CASSTGPPAQYF. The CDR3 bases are TGTGCCAGCAGCACCGGGCCCCCGGCGCAGTACTTC.

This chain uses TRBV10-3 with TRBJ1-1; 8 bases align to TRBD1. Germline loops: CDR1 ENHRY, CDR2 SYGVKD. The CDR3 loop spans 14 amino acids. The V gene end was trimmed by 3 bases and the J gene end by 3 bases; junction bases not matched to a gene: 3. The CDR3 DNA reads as TGTGCCATCAGTGATGACAGGGGTTACACTGAAGCTTTCTTT. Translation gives CAISDDRGYTEAFF.

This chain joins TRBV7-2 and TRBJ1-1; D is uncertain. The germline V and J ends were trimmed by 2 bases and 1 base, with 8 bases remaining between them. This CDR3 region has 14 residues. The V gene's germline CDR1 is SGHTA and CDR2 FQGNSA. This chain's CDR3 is CASSLYLGNTEAFF. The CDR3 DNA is TGTGCCAGCAGCTTATATCTGGGGAACACTGAAGCTTTCTTT.

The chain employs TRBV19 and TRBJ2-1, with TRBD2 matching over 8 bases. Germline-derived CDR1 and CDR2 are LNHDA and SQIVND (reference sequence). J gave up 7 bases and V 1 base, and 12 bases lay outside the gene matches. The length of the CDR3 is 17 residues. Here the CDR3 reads CASSIAHQTSVYNEQFF. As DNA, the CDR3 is TGTGCCAGTAGTATAGCCCACCAGACTAGCGTCTATAATGAGCAGTTCTTC.

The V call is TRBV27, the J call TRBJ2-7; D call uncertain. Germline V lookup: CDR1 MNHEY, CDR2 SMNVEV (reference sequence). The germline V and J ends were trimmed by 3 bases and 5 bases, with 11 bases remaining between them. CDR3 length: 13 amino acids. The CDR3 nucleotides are TGTGCCAGCAGTTTGGCAAGTTCAAACGAGCAGTACTTC. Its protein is CASSLASSNEQYF.

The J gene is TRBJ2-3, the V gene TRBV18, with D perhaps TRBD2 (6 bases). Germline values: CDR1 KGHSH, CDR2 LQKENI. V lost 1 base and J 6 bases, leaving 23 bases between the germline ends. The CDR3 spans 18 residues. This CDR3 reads CASSPLIYRGLTKDTQYF. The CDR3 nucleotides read TGTGCCAGCTCACCACTAATATACCGGGGACTCACGAAGGATACGCAGTATTTT.

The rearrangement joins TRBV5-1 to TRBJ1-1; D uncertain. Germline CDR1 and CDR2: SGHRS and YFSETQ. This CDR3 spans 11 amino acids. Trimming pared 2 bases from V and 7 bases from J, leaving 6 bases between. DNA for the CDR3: TGCGCCAGCAGCTTCGGGTTTGAAGCTTTCTTT. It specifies CASSFGFEAFF.

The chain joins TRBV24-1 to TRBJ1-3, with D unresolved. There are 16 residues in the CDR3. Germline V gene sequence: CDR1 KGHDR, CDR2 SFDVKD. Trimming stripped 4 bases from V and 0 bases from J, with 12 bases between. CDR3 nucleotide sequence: TGTGCCACCAGTGAGCTTAGGAGAATCTCTGGAAACACCATATATTTT. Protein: CATSELRRISGNTIYF.

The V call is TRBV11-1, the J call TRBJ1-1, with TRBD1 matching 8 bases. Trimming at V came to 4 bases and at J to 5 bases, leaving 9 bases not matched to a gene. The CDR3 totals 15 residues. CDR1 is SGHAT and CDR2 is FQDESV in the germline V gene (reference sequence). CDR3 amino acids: CASSSTGGYRTEAFF. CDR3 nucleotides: TGTGCCAGCAGCTCCACAGGGGGGTATCGGACTGAAGCTTTCTTT.

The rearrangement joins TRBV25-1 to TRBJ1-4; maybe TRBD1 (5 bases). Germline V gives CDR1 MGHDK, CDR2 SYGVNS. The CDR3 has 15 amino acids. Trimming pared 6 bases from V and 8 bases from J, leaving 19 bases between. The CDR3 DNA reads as TGTGCCAGCAGCGGACACCTAGGGACGGGCGAAAAACTGTTTTTT. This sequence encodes CASSGHLGTGEKLFF.

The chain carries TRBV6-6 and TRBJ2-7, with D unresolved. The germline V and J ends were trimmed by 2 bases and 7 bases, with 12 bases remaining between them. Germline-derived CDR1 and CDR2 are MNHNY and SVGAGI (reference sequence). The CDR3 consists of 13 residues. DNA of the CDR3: TGTGCCAGCAGTTACCACCGAAACCAAGAGCAGTACTTC. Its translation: CASSYHRNQEQYF.

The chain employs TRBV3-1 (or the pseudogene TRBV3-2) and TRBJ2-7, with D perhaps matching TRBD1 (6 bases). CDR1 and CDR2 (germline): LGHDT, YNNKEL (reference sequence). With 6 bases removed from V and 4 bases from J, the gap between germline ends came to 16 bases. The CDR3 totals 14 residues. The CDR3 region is CASSRNREIYEQYF. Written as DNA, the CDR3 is TGTGCCAGCAGTCGCAACAGGGAAATTTACGAGCAGTACTTC.

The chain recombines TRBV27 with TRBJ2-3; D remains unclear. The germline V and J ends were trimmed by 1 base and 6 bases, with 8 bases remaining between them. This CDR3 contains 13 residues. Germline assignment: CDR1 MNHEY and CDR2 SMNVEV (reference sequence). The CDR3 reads CASSLYASDTQYF. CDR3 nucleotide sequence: TGTGCCAGCAGTTTATACGCCTCGGATACGCAGTATTTT.

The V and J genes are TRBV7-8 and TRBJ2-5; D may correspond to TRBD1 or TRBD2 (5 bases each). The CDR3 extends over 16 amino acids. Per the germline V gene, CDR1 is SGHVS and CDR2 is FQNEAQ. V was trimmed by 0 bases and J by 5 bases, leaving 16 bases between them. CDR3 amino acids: CASSLARTGKGETQYF. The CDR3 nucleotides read TGTGCCAGCAGCTTAGCGCGGACCGGGAAGGGGGAGACCCAGTACTTC. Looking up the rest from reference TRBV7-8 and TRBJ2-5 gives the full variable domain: GAGVSQSPRYKVAKRGQDVALRCDPISGHVSLFWYQQALGQGPEFLTYFQNEAQLDKSGLPSDRFFAERPEGSVSTLKIQRTQQEDSAVYLCASSLARTGKGETQYFGPGTRLLVL.

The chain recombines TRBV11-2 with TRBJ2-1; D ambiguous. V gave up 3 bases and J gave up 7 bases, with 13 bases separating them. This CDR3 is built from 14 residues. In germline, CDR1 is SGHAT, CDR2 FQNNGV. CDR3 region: CASSFGPRSNEQFF. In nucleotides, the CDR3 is TGTGCCAGCAGCTTCGGGCCTCGGTCAAATGAGCAGTTCTTC.

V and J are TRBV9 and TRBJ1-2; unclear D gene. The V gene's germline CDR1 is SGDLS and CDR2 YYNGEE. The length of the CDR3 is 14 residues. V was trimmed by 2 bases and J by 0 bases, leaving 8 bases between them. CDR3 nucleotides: TGTGCCAGCAGCGTGGACGGCGCTAACTATGGCTACACCTTC. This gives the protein CASSVDGANYGYTF.

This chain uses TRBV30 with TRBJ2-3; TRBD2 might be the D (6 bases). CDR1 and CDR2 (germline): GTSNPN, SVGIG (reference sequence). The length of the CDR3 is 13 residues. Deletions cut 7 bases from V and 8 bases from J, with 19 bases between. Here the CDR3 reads CAYGDSMARTQYF. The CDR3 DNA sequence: TGTGCCTACGGGGACTCAATGGCCCGTACGCAGTATTTT.

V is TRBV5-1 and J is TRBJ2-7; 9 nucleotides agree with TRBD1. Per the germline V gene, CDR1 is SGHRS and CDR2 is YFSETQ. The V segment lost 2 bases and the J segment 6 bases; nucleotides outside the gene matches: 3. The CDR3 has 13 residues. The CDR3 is CASSFGTGLEQYF. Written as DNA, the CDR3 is TGCGCCAGCAGCTTCGGGACAGGGCTCGAGCAGTACTTC.

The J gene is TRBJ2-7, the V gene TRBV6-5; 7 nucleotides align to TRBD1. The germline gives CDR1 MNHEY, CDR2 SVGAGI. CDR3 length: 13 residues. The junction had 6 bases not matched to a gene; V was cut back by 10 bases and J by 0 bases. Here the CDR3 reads CATRQGSSYEQYF. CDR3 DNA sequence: TGTGCCACTAGACAGGGTAGCTCCTACGAGCAGTACTTC.

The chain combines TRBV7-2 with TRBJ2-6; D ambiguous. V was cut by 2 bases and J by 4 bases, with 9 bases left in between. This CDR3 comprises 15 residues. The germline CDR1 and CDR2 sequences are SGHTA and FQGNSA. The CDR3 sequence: CASSLRATGANVLTF. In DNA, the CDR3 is TGTGCCAGCAGCTTAAGGGCTACCGGGGCCAACGTCCTGACTTTC.